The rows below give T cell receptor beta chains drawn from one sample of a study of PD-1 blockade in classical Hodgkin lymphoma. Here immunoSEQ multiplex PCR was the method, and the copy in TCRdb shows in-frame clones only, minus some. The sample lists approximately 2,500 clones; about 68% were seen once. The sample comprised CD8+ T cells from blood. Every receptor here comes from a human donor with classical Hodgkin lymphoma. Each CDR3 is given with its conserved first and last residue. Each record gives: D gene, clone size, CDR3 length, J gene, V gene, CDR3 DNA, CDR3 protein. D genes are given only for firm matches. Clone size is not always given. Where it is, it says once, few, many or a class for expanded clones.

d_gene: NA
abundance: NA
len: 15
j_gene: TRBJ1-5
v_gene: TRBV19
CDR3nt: TGTGCCAGTAGTATGAGGGGCAGAGGCAATCAGCCCCAGCATTTT
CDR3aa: CASSMRGRGNQPQHF

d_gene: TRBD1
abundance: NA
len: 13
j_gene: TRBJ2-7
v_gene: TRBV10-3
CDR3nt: TGTGCCATCAGTGGGGACAGGAGAGACGAGCAGTACTTC
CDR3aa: CAISGDRRDEQYF

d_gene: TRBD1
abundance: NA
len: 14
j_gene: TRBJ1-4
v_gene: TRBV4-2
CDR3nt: TGTGCCAGCAGCCCGACAGGGGCAGGGGAAAAACTGTTTTTT
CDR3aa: CASSPTGAGEKLFF

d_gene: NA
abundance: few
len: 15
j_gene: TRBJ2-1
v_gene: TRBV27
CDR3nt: TGTGCCAGCACGAACTACGAGAGCTCCTACAATGAGCAGTTCTTC
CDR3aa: CASTNYESSYNEQFF

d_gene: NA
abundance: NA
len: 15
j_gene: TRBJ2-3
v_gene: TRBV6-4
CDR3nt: TGTGCCAGCAGTGACGGAGGGAGCGGTGCAGATACGCAGTATTTT
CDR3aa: CASSDGGSGADTQYF

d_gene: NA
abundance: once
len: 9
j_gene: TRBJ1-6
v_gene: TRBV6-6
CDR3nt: TGTGCCACCAGCTCACCCCTCCACTTT
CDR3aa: CATSSPLHF

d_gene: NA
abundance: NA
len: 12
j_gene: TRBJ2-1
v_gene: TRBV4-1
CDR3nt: TGCGCCAGCAGCCATAGCGCAAATGAGCAGTTCTTC
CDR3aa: CASSHSANEQFF

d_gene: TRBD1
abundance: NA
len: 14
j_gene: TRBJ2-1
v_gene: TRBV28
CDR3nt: TGTGCCAGCAGTTTAAGTGACAGGGATAATGAGCAGTTCTTC
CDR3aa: CASSLSDRDNEQFF

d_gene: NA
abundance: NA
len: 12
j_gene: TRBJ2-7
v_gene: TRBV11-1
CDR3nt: TGTGCCAGCACCCCGGGGTCGAACGAGCAGTACTTC
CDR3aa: CASTPGSNEQYF

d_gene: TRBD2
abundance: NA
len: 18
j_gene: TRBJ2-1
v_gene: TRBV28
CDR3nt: TGTGCCAGCAGTTCCTTCTCCGGGACTAGCGGGCGGGGGGATGAGCAGTTCTTC
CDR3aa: CASSSFSGTSGRGDEQFF

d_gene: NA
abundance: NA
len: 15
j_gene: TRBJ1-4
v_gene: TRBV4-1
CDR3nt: TGCGCCAGCAGCCATCCTCAGGGAACTAATGAAAAACTGTTTTTT
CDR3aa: CASSHPQGTNEKLFF

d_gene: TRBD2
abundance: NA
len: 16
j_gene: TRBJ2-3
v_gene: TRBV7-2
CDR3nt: TGTGCCAGCAGCCGGGGGAGCGGGGGGCGGAGGGATACGCAGTATTTT
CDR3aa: CASSRGSGGRRDTQYF

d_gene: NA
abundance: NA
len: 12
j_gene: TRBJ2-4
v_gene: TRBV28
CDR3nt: TGTGCCAGCAGTTTAAGGGAAAACATTCAGTACTTC
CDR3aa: CASSLRENIQYF

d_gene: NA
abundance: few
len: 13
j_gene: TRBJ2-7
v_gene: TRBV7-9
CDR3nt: TGTGCCAGCAGCCCTGGGACCGTCTACGAGCAGTACTTC
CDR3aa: CASSPGTVYEQYF

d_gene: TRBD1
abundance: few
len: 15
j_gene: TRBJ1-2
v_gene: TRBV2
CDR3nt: TGTGCCAGCAGTGTCTCGGTAGGACAGGGGCATGGCTACACCTTC
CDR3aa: CASSVSVGQGHGYTF

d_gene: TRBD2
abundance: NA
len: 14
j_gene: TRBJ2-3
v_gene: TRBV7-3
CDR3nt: TGTGCCAGCAGCCTAGCGGGAGGTAGGGATACGCAGTATTTT
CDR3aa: CASSLAGGRDTQYF

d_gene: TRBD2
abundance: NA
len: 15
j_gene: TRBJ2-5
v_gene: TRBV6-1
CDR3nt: TGTGCCAGCAGTGGACTAGCGAGTTTCCAAGAGACCCAGTACTTC
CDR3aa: CASSGLASFQETQYF

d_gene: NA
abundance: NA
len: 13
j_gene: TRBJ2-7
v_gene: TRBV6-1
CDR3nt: TGTGCCAGCAGTGAAGCGCCCAGACTGGAGCAGTACTTC
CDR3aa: CASSEAPRLEQYF

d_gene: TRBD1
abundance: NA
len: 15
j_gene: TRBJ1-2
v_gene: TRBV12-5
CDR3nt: TGTGCTAGTGGTACCCCGGGACAGGGTGTCGGTGGCTACACCTTC
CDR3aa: CASGTPGQGVGGYTF

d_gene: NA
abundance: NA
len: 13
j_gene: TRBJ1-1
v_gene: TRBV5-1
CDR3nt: TGCGCCAGCAGCTTACCAGGGAGGACTGAAGCTTTCTTT
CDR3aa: CASSLPGRTEAFF

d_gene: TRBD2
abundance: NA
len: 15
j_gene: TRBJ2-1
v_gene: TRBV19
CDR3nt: TGTGCCAGCAATTACGGGACTAGCCCCTACAATGAGCAGTTCTTC
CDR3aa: CASNYGTSPYNEQFF

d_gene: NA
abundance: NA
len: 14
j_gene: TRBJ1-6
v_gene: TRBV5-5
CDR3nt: TGTGCCAGCAGCTTGGAACCCCCAAATTCACCCCTCCACTTT
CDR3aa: CASSLEPPNSPLHF

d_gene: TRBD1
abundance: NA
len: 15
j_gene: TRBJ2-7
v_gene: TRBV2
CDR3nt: TGTGCCAGCAGCGGTGGACAGGACCCCTCCTACGAGCAGTACTTC
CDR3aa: CASSGGQDPSYEQYF

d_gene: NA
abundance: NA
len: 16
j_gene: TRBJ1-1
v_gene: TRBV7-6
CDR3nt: TGTGCCAGCAGCTCCGGGGCCAGGGCGGGGAACACTGAAGCTTTCTTT
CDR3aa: CASSSGARAGNTEAFF

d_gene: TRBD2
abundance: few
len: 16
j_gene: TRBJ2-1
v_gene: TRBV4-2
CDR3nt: TGTGCCAGCAGCCAGGATCTAGCGGGAGAAGTGGGGGGGCAGTTCTTC
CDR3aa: CASSQDLAGEVGGQFF

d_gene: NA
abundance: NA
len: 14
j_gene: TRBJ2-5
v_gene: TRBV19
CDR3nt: TGTGCCAGTAGTATTCAAATAGCGGAAGAGACCCAGTACTTC
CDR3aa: CASSIQIAEETQYF

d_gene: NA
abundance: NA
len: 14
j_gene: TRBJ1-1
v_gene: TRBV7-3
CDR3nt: TGTGCCAGCAGCTTAACCCCGGACAGCACTGAAGCTTTCTTT
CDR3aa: CASSLTPDSTEAFF

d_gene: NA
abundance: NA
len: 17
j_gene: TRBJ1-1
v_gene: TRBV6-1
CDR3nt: TGTGCCAGCAGTCAAGTGACAGGTTTGGGGGGGAGCACTGAAGCTTTCTTT
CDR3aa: CASSQVTGLGGSTEAFF

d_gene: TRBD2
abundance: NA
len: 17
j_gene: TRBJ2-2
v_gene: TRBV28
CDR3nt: TGTGCCAGCAGTTTGACAGCGGGAGGGCCGAACACCGGGGAGCTGTTTTTT
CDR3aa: CASSLTAGGPNTGELFF

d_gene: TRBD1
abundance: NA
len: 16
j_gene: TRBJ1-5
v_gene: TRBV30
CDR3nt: TGTGCCTGGAGGGACAGGGGGCGGGGTGGCAATCAGCCCCAGCATTTT
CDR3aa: CAWRDRGRGGNQPQHF

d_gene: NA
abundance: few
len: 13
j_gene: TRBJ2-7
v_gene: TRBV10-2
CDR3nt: TGCGCCAGCAGTGAAATAGGGGAGTACGAGCAGTACTTC
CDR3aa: CASSEIGEYEQYF

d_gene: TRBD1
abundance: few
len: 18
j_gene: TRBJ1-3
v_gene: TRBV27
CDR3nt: TGTGCCAGCAGTCCCTCGGGGGGGGCAGGGGGCGTTTGGGACACCATATATTTT
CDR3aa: CASSPSGGAGGVWDTIYF

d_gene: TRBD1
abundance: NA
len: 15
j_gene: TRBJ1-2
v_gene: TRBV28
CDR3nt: TGTGCCAGCAGTTTGGGACAGGGGCGGGTGTATGGCTACACCTTC
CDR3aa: CASSLGQGRVYGYTF

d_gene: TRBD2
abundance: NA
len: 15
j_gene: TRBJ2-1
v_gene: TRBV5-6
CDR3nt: TGTGCCAGCAGCTTCGGGACTAGCGGATACAATGAGCAGTTCTTC
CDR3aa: CASSFGTSGYNEQFF

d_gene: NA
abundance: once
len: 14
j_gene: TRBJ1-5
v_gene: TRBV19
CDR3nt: TGTGCCAGTAGTACCCTCACATACAATCAGCCCCAGCATTTT
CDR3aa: CASSTLTYNQPQHF

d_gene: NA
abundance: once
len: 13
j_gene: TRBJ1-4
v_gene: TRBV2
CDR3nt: TGTGCCAGCAGCCGGACCGAAAATGAAAAACTGTTTTTT
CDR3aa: CASSRTENEKLFF

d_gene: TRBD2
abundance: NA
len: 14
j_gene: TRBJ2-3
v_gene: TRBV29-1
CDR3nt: TGCAGCGTCTTAAGCGGGGGGGCGGCAGATACGCAGTATTTT
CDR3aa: CSVLSGGAADTQYF

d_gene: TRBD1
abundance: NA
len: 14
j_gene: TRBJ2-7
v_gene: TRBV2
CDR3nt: TGTGCCAGCAGTGAGAAGGACAGGGGGCAAGAGCAGTACTTC
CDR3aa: CASSEKDRGQEQYF

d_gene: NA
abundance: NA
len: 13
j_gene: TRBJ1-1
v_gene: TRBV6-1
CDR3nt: TGTGCCAGCAGTGAAAGGGACACTCGTGAAGCTTTCTTT
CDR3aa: CASSERDTREAFF

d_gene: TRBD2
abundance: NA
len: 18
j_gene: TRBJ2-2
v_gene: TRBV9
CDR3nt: TGTGCCAGCAGCGTCCCAACTAGCGGGAGCTTAAACACCGGGGAGCTGTTTTTT
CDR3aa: CASSVPTSGSLNTGELFF

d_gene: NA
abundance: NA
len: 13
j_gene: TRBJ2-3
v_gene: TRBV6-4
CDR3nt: TGTGCCAGCAGTGAGTCCCAGACAGATACGCAGTATTTT
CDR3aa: CASSESQTDTQYF

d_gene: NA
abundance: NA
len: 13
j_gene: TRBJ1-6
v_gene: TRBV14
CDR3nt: TGTGCCAGCAGCCAATACAGGGCTTCACCCCTCCACTTT
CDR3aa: CASSQYRASPLHF

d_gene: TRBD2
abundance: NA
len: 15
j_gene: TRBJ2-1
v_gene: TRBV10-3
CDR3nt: TGTGCCATCAGTGATCTAGCGGGATCTTACAATGAGCAGTTCTTC
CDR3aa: CAISDLAGSYNEQFF

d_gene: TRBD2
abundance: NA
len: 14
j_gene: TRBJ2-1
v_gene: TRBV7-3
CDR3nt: TGTGCCAGCAGCTTAACTAGCGGGGGGAATGAGCAGTTCTTC
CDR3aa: CASSLTSGGNEQFF

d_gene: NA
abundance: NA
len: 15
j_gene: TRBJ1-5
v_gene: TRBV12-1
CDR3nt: TGTGCCAGCAGCTTTGGTGGGTCGAGCAATCAGCCCCAGCATTTT
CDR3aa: CASSFGGSSNQPQHF

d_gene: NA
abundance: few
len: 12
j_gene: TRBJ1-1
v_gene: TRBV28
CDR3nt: TGTGCCAGCAGTTACCGGGGGGATGAAGCTTTCTTT
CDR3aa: CASSYRGDEAFF

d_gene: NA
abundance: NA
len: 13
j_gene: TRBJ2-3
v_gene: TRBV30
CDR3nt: TGTGCCTGGAGTCCCCGACCCGAAGATACGCAGTATTTT
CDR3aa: CAWSPRPEDTQYF

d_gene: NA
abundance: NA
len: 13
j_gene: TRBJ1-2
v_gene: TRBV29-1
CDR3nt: TGCAGCGTTGAAGATGGCCAGAACTATGGCTACACCTTC
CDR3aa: CSVEDGQNYGYTF

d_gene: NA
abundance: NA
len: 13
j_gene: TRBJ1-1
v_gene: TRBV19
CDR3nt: TGTGCCACCGGGACATCCATGAACACTGAAGCTTTCTTT
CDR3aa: CATGTSMNTEAFF

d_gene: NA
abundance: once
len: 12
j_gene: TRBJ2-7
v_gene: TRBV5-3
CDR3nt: TGTGCCAGCAGCCAATCCTCCTACGAGCAGTACTTC
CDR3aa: CASSQSSYEQYF

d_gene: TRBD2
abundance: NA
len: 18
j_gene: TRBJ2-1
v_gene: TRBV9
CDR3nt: TGTGCCAGCAGCGTAGGGCTAGCGGGAAAATTCACCTACAATGAGCAGTTCTTC
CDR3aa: CASSVGLAGKFTYNEQFF

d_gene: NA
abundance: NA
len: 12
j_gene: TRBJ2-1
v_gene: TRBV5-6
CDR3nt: TGTGCCAGCAGGTATCTACACAATGAGCAGTTCTTC
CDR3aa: CASRYLHNEQFF